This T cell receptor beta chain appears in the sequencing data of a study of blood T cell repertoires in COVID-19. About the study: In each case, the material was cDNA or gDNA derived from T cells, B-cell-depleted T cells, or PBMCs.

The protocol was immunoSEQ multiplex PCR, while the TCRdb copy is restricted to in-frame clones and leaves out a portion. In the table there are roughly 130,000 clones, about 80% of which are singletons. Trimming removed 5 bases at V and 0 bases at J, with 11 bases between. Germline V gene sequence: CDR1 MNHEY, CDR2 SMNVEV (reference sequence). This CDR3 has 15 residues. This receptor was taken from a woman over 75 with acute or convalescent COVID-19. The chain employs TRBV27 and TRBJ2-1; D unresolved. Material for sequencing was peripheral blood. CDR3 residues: CASSRDTTSYNEQFF. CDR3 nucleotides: TGTGCCAGCAGTCGTGACACAACCTCCTACAATGAGCAGTTCTTC.